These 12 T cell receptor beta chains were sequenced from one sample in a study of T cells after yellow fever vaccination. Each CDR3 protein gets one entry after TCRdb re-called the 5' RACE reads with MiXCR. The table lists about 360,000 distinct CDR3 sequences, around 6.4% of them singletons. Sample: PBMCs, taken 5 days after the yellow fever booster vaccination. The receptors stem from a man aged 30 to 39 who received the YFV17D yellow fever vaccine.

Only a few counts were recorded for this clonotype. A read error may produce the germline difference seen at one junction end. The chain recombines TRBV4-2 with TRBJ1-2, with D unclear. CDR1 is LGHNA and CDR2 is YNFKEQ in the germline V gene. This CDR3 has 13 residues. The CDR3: CASSQDRTDLYLF. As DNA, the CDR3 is TGTGCCAGCAGCCAAGATAGGACGGATCTCTATTTGTTC.

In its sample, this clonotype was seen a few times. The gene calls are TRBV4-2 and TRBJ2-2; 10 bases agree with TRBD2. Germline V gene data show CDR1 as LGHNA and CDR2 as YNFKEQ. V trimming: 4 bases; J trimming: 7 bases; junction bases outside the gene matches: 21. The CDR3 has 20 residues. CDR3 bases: TGTGCCAGCAGCCCAGGTCCGGGGGTTGAGCTAGCGGGAGCAGTCGGGGAGCTGTTTTTT. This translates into CASSPGPGVELAGAVGELFF.

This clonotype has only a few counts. DNA of the CDR3: TGTGCCAGCAGTGTACTGGGTCGCTCCAATGAGCAGTTCTTC. Translation gives CASSVLGRSNEQFF. V usage is TRBV6-5 and J usage is TRBJ2-1; the D is unclear. Trimming left V 5 bases short and J 6 bases short, with 14 bases between. The CDR3 is made up of 14 amino acids. Germline CDR1 and CDR2: MNHEY and SVGAGI.

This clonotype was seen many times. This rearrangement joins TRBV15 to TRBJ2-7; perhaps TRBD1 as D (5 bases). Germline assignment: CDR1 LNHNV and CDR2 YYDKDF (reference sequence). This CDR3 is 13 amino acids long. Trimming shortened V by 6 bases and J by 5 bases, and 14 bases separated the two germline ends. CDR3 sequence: CATRSGSANEQYF. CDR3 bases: TGTGCCACCAGGTCAGGGTCAGCGAACGAGCAGTACTTC. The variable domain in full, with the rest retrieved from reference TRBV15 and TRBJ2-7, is DAMVIQNPRYQVTQFGKPVTLSCSQTLNHNVMYWYQQKSSQAPKLLFHYYDKDFNNEADTPDNFQSRRPNTSFCFLDIRSPGLGDTAMYLCATRSGSANEQYFGPGTRLTVT.

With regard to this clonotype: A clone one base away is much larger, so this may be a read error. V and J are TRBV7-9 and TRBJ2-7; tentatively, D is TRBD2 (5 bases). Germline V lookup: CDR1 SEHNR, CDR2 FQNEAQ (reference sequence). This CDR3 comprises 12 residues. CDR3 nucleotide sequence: TGTGCCAGCAGCCCGAGGGAGCACGACCAGTACTTC. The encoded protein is CASSPREHDQYF.

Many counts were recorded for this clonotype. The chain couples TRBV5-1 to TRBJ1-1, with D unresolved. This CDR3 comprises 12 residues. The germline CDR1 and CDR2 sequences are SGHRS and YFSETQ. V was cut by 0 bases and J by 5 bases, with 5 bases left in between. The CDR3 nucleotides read TGCGCCAGCAGCTTGGGGTGGACTGAAGCTTTCTTT. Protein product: CASSLGWTEAFF. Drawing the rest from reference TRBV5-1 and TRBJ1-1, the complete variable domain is KAGVTQTPRYLIKTRGQQVTLSCSPISGHRSVSWYQQTPGQGLQFLFEYFSETQRNKGNFPGRFSGRQFSNSRSEMNVSTLELGDSALYLCASSLGWTEAFFGQGTRLTVV.

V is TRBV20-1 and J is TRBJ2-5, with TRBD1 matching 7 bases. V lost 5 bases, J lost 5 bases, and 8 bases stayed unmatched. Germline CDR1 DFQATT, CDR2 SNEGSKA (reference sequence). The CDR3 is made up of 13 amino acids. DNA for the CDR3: TGCAGTGCTCTACCCGACAGGGAGGAGACCCAGTACTTC. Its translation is CSALPDREETQYF.

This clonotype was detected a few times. CDR3 DNA: TGTGCCAGCAGCTTAGAAGGACAGGGGAGGGGAGAGCTGTTTTTT. Translating gives CASSLEGQGRGELFF. This chain uses TRBV7-2 with TRBJ2-2; TRBD1 agrees at 9 bases. There are 15 residues in the CDR3. Unmatched junction bases numbered 8, after V lost 1 base and J lost 11 bases. Germline-derived CDR1 and CDR2 are SGHTA and FQGNSA.

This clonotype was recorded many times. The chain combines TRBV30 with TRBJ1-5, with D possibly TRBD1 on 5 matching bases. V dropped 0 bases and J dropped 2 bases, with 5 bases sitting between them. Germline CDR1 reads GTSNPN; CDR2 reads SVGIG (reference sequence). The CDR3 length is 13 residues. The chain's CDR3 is CAWSVQGNQPQHF. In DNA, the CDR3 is TGTGCCTGGAGTGTACAGGGCAATCAGCCCCAGCATTTT.

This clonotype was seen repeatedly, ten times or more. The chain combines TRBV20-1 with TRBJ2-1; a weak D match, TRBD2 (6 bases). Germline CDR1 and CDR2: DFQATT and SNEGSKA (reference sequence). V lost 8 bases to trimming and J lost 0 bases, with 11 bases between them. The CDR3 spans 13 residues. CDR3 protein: CSFGEDSYNEQFF. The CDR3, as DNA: TGCAGTTTCGGGGAGGACTCCTACAATGAGCAGTTCTTC.

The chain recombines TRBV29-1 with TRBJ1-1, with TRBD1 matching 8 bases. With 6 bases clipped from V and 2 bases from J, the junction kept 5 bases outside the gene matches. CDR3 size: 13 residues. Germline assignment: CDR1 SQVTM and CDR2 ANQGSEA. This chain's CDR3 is CSVEQGVNTEAFF. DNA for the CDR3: TGCAGCGTAGAACAGGGGGTTAACACTGAAGCTTTCTTT.

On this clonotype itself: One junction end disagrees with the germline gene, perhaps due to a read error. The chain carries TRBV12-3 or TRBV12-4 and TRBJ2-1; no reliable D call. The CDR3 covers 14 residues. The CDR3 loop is CASSWEGSYNVQFF. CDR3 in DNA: TGTGCCAGCAGCTGGGAAGGTTCCTACAATGTGCAGTTCTTC.